This T cell receptor (beta chain) was documented in a study of OX40 agonist ivuxolimab in advanced cancers. Concerning the study at large: The costimulatory receptor OX40 (CD134) was targeted by ivuxolimab, a fully human IgG2 agonistic monoclonal antibody. Peripheral TCRbeta sequencing aimed to test whether ivuxolimab altered TCR sequence diversity and caused clonal T-cell expansion. The dose-escalation cohort was 80% to 90% male with a mean age of around 62 years, ranging from roughly 23 to 79. Partial responses occurred in three dose-escalation patients, of whom one had hepatocellular carcinoma and two had cutaneous melanoma. The monotherapy dose-escalation portion (N of about 50 patients) of the phase I ivuxolimab trial is reported in the paper. Intravenous ivuxolimab was administered to patients every 2 weeks at six dose levels: 0.01, 0.1, 0.3, 1.5, 3 and 10 mg/kg. Among the approximately 54 dose-escalation patients, some 20 had hepatocellular carcinoma, about 15 melanoma, 9 renal cell carcinoma and 9 head and neck cancer. Prior anti-PD-1, anti-PD-L1 or anti-CTLA-4 therapy was permitted, and approximately 41% of dose-escalation patients had received checkpoint inhibitors. Overall results and qualifications from the work: At doses of 0.1 to 3.0 mg/kg, clonal expansion of both CD4+ and CD8+ T cells in blood was seen between baseline and week 6. Low levels of normalized T-cell clonal expansion were also shown by some nonresponding patients. In the 0.1-3.0 mg/kg groups, partial responders were among the patients with the lowest normalized peripheral clonal expansion, particularly in CD8+ T cells. Which antigens the clonally expanded peripheral T cells were specific for was not determined. On average, CD8+ T cells showed more expanded clones than CD4+ T cells after ivuxolimab.

Genomic DNA was isolated from the sorted cells so that the TCRbeta CDR3 region could be sequenced. The immunoSEQ Assay was used to sequence the TCRbeta CDR3 regions. TCRdb took over this immuneACCESS table, retaining in-frame rearrangements with V and J assigned. Such tables are incomplete; in checked studies, under half of the missing clones stem from an unresolved V gene, and the remainder is unexplained. The sample includes about 14,000 clones, with about 78% observed a single time. The top ten constitute under 45% of the sample. The germline V gene (reference sequence) yields GTSNPN for CDR1 and SVGIG for CDR2. The CDR3 has 12 amino acids, counting the end cysteine and phenylalanine. Only the CDR3 part of the read is kept: 36 bases, read in frame from the first base. The junction carries 10 bases between V and J, which are trimmed by 6 bases and 4 bases respectively. Patients with a history of autoimmune disease or receiving systemic immunosuppression were excluded from the trial. Peripheral blood for TCR sequencing was collected from all dose cohorts at baseline, on cycle 4 day 1, and on cycle 7 day 1. Samples were obtained from an open-label, multicenter, first-in-human phase I dose-escalation trial of ivuxolimab. Adults with locally advanced or metastatic head and neck squamous cell, hepatocellular, melanoma or renal cell carcinoma were enrolled in the trial. CD4+ and CD8+ T cells were sorted separately from peripheral blood before TCR sequencing.

A word on this clone: The antigen it recognizes is unknown. Nothing much larger sits one base from this clone, and base qualities are not available.

The origin of this receptor is an adult with an advanced solid tumor such as melanoma, head and neck, liver or kidney cancer. Sequencing used CD4+ or CD8+ T cells sorted from blood, obtained in a trial of the OX40 agonist ivuxolimab. The V and J segments used are TRBV30 and TRBJ2-1, with an unclear D gene assignment. For the CDR3, the sequence is CACDWRYNEQFF. The DNA reads TGTGCCTGTGACTGGCGGTACAATGAGCAGTTCTTC. The entire variable domain, with the stretches around the CDR3 drawn from the reference TRBV30 and TRBJ2-1 proteins, is SQTIHQWPATLVQPVGSPLSLECTVEGTSNPNLYWYRQAAGRGLQLLFYSVGIGQISSEVPQNLSASRPQDRQFILSSKKLLLSDSGFYLCACDWRYNEQFFGPGTRLTVL.